This paragraph covers one T cell receptor beta chain sequence. Sequencing was performed with immunoSEQ multiplex PCR; in TCRdb, only in-frame clones are kept and a portion is missing. The table records around 61,000 clones, 85% to 90% of them present only once. This entry belongs to a study of T cell changes during pregnancy in multiple sclerosis. The V gene end was trimmed by 1 base and the J gene end by 1 base; junction bases not matched to a gene: 6. Germline CDR1 LGHNA, CDR2 YSLEER. The CDR3 runs 16 residues. This rearrangement joins TRBV4-3 to TRBJ1-1; 7 nucleotides match TRBD1. The TCR sequence derives from a female donor in good health, enrolled as a control in a pregnancy study. This specimen was peripheral blood, taken in the first trimester of pregnancy. Written as DNA, the CDR3 is TGCGCCAGCAGCCAAGTGGCAGGGGGAGGGAACACTGAAGCTTTCTTT. Protein sequence: CASSQVAGGGNTEAFF.